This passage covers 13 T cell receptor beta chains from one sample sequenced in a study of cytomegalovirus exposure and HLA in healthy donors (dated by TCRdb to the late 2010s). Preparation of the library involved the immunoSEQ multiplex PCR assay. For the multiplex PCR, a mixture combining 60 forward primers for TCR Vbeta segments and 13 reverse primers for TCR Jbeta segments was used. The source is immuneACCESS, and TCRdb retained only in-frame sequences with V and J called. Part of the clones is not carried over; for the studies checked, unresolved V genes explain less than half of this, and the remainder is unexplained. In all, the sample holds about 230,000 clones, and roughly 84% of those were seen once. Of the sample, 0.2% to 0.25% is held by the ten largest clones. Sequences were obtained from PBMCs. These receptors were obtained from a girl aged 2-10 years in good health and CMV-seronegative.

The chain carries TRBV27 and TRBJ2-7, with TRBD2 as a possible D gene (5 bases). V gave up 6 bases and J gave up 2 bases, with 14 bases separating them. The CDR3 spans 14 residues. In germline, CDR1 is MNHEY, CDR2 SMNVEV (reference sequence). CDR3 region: CASRPASSAYEQYF. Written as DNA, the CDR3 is TGTGCCAGCAGACCTGCTAGCAGCGCCTACGAGCAGTACTTC.

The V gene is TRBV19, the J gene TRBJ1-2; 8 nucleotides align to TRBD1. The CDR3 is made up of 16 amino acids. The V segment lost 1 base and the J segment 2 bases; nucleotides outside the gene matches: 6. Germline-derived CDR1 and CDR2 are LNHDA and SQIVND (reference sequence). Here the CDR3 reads CASSIVGTGANYGYTF. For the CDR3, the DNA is TGTGCCAGTAGTATAGTCGGGACAGGAGCCAACTATGGCTACACCTTC. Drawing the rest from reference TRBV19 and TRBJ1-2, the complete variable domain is DGGITQSPKYLFRKEGQNVTLSCEQNLNHDAMYWYRQDPGQGLRLIYYSQIVNDFQKGDIAEGYSVSREKKESFPLTVTSAQKNPTAFYLCASSIVGTGANYGYTFGSGTRLTVV.

The CDR3, as DNA: TGTGCCAGCCGTCCAGGATCGACTAATGAAAAACTGTTTTTT. This encodes CASRPGSTNEKLFF. V is TRBV6-5 and J is TRBJ1-4; D remains unclear. Germline CDR1 is MNHEY and CDR2 is SVGAGI. The V end lost 8 bases, the J end lost 2 bases, and 12 bases lay between the germline ends. This CDR3 has 14 amino acids.

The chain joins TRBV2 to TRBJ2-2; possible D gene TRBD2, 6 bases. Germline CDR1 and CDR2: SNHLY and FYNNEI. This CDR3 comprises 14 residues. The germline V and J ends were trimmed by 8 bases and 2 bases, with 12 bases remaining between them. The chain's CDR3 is CASGGLGNTGELFF. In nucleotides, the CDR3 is TGTGCCAGCGGGGGACTCGGAAACACCGGGGAGCTGTTTTTT.

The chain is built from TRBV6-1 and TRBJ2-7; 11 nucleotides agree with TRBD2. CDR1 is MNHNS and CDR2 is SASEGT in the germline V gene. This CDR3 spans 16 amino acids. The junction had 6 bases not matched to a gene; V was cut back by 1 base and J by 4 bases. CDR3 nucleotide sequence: TGTGCCAGCAGTGAAGAGGTAGCGGGAGGGCTATACGAGCAGTACTTC. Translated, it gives CASSEEVAGGLYEQYF.

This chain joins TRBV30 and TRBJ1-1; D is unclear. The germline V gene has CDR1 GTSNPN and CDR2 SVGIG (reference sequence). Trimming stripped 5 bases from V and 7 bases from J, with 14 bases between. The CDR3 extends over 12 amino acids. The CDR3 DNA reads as TGTGCCTGGTCCAACTACAAGGTTGAAGCTTTCTTT. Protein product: CAWSNYKVEAFF.

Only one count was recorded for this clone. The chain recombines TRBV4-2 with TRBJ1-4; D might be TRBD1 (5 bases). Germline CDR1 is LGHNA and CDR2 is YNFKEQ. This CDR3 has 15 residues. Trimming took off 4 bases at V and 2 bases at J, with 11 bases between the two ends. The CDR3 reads CASSREGVTNEKLFF. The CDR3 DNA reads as TGTGCCAGCAGCCGCGAAGGGGTGACTAATGAAAAACTGTTTTTT.

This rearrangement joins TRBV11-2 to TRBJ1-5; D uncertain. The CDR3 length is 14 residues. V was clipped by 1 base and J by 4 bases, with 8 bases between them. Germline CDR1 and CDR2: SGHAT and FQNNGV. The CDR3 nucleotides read TGTGCCAGCAGCTTAGTACGGGTTAATCAGCCCCAGCATTTT. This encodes CASSLVRVNQPQHF.

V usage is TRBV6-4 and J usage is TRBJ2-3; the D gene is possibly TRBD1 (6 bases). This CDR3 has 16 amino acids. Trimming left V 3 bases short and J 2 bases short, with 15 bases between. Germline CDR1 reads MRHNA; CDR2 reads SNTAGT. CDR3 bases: TGTGCCAGCAGTGAGAGGGGGAGTGGGGCCACAGATACGCAGTATTTT. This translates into CASSERGSGATDTQYF.

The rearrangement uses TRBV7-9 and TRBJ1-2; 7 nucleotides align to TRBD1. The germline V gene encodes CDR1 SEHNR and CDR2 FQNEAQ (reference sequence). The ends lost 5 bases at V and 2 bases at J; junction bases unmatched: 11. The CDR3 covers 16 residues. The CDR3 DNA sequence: TGTGCCAGCAGCAGGACAGGACCCGTAGAAAACTATGGCTACACCTTC. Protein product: CASSRTGPVENYGYTF. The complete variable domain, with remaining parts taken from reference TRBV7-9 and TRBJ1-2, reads DTGVSQNPRHKITKRGQNVTFRCDPISEHNRLYWYRQTLGQGPEFLTYFQNEAQLEKSRLLSDRFSAERPKGSFSTLEIQRTEQGDSAMYLCASSRTGPVENYGYTFGSGTRLTVV.

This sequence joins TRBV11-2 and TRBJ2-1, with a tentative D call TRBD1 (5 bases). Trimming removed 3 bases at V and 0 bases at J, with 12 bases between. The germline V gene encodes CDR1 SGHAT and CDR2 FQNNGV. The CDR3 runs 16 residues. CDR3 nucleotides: TGTGCCAGCAGCTTCCGAGCCGACAGCTCCTACAATGAGCAGTTCTTC. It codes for CASSFRADSSYNEQFF.

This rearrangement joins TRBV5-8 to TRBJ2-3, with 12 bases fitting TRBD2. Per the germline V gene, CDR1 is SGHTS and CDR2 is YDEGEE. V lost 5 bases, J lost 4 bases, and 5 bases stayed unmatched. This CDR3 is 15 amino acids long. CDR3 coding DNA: TGTGCCAGCAGACCACTAGCGGGGGGACCAGATACGCAGTATTTT. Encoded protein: CASRPLAGGPDTQYF.

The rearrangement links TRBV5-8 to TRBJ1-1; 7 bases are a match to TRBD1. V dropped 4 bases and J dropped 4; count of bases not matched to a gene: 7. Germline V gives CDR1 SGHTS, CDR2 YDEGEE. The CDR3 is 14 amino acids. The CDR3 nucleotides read TGTGCCAGCAGCCCAACGACAGGGTTCACTGAAGCTTTCTTT. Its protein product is CASSPTTGFTEAFF.